This TCR beta chain was documented in a study of blood T cell repertoires in COVID-19. Study-level information: The United States, Italy and Spain were the sources of the acute and convalescent COVID-19 samples. PBMCs, B-cell-depleted T cells, or T cells were the source of the cDNA or gDNA that made up the material.

Methods used by the authors: The authors estimated nucleated cell counts from reference gene primer amplification. Sequenced by immunoSEQ multiplex PCR; TCRdb stores in-frame clones only, minus some. V, J and clone size were drawn from that table, and D and trimming were deduced from the DNA. The data hold some 99,000 clones, with around 89% observed a single time. Trimming at V came to 6 bases and at J to 4 bases, leaving 6 bases not matched to a gene. CDR1 and CDR2 (germline): MNHEY, SVGAGI. This CDR3 has 14 amino acids. Sequencing was performed on peripheral blood. The receptor was derived from a human donor in a cohort sampled during active COVID-19. This chain joins TRBV6-5 and TRBJ1-1; 9 nucleotides align to TRBD1. The CDR3 region has the DNA TGTGCCAGCAGCCGTCTACAGGGGGCCACTGAAGCTTTCTTT. Translation: CASSRLQGATEAFF.